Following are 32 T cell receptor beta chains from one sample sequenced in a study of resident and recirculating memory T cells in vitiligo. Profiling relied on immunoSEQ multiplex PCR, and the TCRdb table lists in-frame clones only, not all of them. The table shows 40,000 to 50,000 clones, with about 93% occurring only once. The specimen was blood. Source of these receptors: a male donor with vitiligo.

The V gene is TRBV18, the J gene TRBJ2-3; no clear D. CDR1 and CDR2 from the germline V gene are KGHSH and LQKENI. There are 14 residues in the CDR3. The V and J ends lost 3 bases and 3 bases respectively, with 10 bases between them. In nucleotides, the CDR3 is TGTGCCAGCTCACCCCTTACCGGGACAGATACGCAGTATTTT. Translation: CASSPLTGTDTQYF.

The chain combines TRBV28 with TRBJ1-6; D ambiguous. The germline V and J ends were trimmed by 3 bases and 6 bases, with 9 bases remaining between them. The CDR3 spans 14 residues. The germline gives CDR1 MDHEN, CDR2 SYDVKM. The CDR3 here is CASSLGGFNSPLHF. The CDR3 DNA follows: TGTGCCAGCAGTTTGGGAGGGTTTAATTCACCCCTCCACTTT.

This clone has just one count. CDR3 loop: CASSFGTVLQETQYF. In DNA form, the CDR3 reads TGCGCCAGCAGCTTCGGGACAGTACTCCAAGAGACCCAGTACTTC. The J gene is TRBJ2-5, the V gene TRBV5-1, with 7 nucleotides matching TRBD1. CDR1 and CDR2 from the germline V gene are SGHRS and YFSETQ. The V gene end was trimmed by 2 bases and the J gene end by 1 base; junction bases not matched to a gene: 5. This CDR3 comprises 15 residues.

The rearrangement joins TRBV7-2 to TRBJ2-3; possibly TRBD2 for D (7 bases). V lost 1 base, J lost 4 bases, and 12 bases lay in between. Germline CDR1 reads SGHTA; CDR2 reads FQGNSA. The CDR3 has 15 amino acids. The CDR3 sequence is CASSLERGGADTQYF. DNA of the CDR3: TGTGCCAGCAGCTTAGAGAGGGGGGGGGCAGATACGCAGTATTTT.

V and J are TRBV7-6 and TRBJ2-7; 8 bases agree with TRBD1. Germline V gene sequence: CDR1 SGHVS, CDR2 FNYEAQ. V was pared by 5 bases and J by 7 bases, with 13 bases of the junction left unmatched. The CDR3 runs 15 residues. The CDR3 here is CASSPTSGGLLEQYF. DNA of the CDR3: TGTGCCAGCAGCCCAACGTCAGGGGGCCTTTTGGAGCAGTACTTC.

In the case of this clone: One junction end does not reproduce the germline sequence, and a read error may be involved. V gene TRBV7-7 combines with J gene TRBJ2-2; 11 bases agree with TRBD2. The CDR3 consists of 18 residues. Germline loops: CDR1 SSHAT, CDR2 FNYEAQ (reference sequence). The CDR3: CASSSLGGTSGNTGELFF. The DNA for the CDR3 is TGTGCTAGCAGTTCGCTGGGGGGGACTAGCGGAAACACCGGGGAGCTGTTTTTT.

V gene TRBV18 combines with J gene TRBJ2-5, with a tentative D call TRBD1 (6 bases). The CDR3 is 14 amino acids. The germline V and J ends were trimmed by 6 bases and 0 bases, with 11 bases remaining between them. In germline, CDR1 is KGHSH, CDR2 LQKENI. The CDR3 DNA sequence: TGTGCCAGCTCTGCCGACAGGAACCAAGAGACCCAGTACTTC. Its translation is CASSADRNQETQYF.

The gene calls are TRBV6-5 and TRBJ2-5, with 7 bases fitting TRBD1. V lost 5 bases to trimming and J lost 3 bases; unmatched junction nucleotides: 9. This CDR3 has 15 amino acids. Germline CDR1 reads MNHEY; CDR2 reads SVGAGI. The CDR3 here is CASSPYRTGEETQYF. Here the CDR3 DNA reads TGTGCCAGCAGTCCCTACCGTACAGGGGAAGAGACCCAGTACTTC.

CDR3 coding DNA: TGTGCCAGCGCCCGGGACAGGAAAGAGACCCAGTACTTC. Translated: CASARDRKETQYF. J is TRBJ2-5 and V is TRBV19; 8 bases agree with TRBD1. From germline, CDR1 is LNHDA and CDR2 SQIVND (reference sequence). This CDR3 comprises 13 residues. V lost 9 bases and J lost 3; bases outside the gene matches: 6.

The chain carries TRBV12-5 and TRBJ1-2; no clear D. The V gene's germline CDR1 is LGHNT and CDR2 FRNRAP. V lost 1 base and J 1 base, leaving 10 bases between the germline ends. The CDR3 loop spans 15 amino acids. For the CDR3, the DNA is TGTGCTAGTGGTTTGGACCTAGTCGGTAACTATGGCTACACCTTC. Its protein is CASGLDLVGNYGYTF.

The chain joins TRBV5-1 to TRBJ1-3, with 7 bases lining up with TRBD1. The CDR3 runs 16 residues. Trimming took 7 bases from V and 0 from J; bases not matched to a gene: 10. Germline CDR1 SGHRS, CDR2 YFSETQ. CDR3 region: CASHTGAGISGNTIYF. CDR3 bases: TGCGCCAGCCACACAGGGGCCGGAATCTCTGGAAACACCATATATTTT.

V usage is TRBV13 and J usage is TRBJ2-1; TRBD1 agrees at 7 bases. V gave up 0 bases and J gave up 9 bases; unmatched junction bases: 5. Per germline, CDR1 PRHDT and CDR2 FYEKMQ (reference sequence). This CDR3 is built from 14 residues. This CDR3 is CASSLGGTVLEQFF. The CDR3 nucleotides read TGTGCCAGCAGCTTAGGCGGGACAGTACTTGAGCAGTTCTTC.

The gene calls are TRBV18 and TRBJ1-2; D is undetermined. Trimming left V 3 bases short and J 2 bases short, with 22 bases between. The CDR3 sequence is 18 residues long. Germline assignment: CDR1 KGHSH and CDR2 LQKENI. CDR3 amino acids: CASSPLGGRLQQNYGYTF. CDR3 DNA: TGTGCCAGCTCACCCTTAGGTGGCAGGCTCCAACAAAACTATGGCTACACCTTC.

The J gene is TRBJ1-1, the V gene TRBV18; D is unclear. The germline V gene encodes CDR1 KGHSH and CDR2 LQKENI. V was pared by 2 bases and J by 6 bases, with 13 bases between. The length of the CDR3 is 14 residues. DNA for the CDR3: TGTGCCAGCTCACCATTGGCCAGCCAGGCTGAAGCTTTCTTT. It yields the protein CASSPLASQAEAFF.

The CDR3 region is CASSVVSLNYGYTF. The DNA for the CDR3 is TGTGCCAGCAGTGTCGTTAGCTTGAACTATGGCTACACCTTC. The genes are TRBV2 and TRBJ1-2, with no clear D. The CDR3 length is 14 residues. Trimming left V 4 bases short and J 2 bases short, with 11 bases between. Germline lookup yields CDR1 SNHLY and CDR2 FYNNEI.

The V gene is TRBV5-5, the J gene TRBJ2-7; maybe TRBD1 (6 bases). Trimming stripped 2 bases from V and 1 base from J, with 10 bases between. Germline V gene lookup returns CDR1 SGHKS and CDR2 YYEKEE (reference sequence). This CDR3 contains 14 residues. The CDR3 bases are TGTGCCAGCAGCTTCCAAAGGGGGTCCTACGAGCAGTACTTC. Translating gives CASSFQRGSYEQYF.

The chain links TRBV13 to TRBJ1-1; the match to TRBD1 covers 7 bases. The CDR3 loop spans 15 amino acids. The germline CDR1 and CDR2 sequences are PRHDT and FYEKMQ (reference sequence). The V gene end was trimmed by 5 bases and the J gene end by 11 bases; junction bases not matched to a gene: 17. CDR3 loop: CASSLVVGQHGWAFF. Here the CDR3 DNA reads TGTGCCAGCAGCCTAGTGGTGGGACAGCATGGGTGGGCTTTCTTT.

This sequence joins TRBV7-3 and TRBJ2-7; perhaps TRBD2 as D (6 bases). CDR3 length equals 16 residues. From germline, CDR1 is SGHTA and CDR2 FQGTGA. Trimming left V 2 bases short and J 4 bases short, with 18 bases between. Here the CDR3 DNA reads TGTGCCAGCAGCTTAGGACCGGGGTTGGCGGGGTACGAGCAGTACTTC. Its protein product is CASSLGPGLAGYEQYF.

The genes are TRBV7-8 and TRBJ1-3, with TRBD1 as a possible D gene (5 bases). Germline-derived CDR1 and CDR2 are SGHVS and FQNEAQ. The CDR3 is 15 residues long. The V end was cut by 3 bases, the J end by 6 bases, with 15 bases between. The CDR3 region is CASSFGEPGVNTIYF. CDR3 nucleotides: TGTGCCAGCAGCTTCGGAGAACCGGGGGTAAACACCATATATTTT.

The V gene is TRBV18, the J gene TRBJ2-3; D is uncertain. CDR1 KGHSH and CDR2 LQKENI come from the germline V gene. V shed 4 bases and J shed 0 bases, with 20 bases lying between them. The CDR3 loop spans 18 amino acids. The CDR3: CASSLDRVPEASTDTQYF. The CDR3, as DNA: TGTGCCAGCTCACTCGACCGGGTCCCGGAAGCGAGCACAGATACGCAGTATTTT.

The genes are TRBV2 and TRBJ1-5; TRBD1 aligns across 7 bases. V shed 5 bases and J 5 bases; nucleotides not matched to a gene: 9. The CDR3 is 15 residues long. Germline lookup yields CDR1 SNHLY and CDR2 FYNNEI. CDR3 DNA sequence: TGTGCCAGCAGTCGAGGGGGGACAGATGATCAGCCCCAGCATTTT. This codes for CASSRGGTDDQPQHF.

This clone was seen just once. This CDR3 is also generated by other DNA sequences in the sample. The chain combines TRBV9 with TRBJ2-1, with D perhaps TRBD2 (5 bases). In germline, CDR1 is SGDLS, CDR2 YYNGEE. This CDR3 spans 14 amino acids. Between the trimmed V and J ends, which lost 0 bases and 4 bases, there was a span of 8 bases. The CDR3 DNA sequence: TGTGCCAGCAGCGTAGGGCTAGCTTACAATGAGCAGTTCTTC. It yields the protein CASSVGLAYNEQFF. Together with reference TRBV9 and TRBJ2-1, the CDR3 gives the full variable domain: DSGVTQTPKHLITATGQRVTLRCSPRSGDLSVYWYQQSLDQGLQFLIQYYNGEERAKGNILERFSAQQFPDLHSELNLSSLELGDSALYFCASSVGLAYNEQFFGPGTRLTVL.

The CDR3 nucleotides read TGTGCCAGTAGGGCTATGGTTGAGCCTAGCTCCTACAATGAGCAGTTCTTC. Its protein is CASRAMVEPSSYNEQFF. The V call is TRBV19, the J call TRBJ2-1; D is uncertain. V lost 6 bases and J 0 bases, leaving 18 bases between the germline ends. Germline V gives CDR1 LNHDA, CDR2 SQIVND (reference sequence). The CDR3 length is 17 residues.

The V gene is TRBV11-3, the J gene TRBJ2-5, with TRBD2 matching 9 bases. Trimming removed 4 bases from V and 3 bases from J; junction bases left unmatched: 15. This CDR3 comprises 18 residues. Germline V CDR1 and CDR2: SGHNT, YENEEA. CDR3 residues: CASSSGAGGPFSEETQYF. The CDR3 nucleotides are TGTGCCAGCAGCTCCGGGGCGGGGGGGCCTTTCTCCGAAGAGACCCAGTACTTC.

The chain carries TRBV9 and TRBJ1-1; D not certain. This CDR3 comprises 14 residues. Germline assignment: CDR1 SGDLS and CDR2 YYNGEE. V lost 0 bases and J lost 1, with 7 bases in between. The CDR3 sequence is CASSVGHTNTEAFF. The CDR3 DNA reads TGTGCCAGCAGCGTAGGACATACGAACACTGAAGCTTTCTTT.

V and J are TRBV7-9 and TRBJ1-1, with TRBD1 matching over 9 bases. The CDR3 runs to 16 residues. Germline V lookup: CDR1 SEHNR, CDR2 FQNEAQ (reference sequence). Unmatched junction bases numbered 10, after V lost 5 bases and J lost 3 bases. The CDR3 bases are TGTGCCAGCAGCCCATTACGGGGACAGGGTGACACTGAAGCTTTCTTT. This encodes CASSPLRGQGDTEAFF.

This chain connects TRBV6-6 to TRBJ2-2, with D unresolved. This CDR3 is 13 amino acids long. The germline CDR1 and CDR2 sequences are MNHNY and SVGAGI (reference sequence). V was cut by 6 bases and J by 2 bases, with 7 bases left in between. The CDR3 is CASRSGNTGELFF. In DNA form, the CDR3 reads TGTGCCAGCAGATCGGGTAACACCGGGGAGCTGTTTTTT.

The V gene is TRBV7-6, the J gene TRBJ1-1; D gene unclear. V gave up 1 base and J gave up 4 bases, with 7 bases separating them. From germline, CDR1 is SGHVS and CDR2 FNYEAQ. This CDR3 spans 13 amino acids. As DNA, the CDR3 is TGTGCCAGCAGCTTAGGAGGGTTCACTGAAGCTTTCTTT. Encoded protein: CASSLGGFTEAFF.

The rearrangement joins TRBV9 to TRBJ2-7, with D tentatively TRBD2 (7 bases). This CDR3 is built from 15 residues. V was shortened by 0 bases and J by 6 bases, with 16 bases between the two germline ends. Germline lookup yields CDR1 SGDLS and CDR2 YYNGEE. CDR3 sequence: CASSVGGGAQAEQYF. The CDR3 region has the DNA TGTGCCAGCAGCGTAGGTGGGGGGGCGCAAGCCGAGCAGTACTTC. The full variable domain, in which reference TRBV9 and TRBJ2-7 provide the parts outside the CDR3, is DSGVTQTPKHLITATGQRVTLRCSPRSGDLSVYWYQQSLDQGLQFLIQYYNGEERAKGNILERFSAQQFPDLHSELNLSSLELGDSALYFCASSVGGGAQAEQYFGPGTRLTVT.

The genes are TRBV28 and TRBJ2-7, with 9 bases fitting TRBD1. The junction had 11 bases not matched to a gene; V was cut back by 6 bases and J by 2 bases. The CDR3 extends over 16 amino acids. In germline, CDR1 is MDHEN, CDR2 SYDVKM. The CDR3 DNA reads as TGTGCCAGCAGGAAATCCGGGACAGGGATTACCTACGAGCAGTACTTC. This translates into CASRKSGTGITYEQYF.

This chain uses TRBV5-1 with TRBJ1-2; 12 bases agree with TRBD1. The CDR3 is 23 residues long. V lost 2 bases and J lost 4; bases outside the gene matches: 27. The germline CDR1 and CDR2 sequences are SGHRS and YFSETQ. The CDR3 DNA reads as TGCGCCAGCAGCTTAACCTCTCTGGGGACAGGGGGCTCTACCTACCCTGGGCCCTATGGCTACACCTTC. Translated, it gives CASSLTSLGTGGSTYPGPYGYTF. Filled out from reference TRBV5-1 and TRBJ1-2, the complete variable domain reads KAGVTQTPRYLIKTRGQQVTLSCSPISGHRSVSWYQQTPGQGLQFLFEYFSETQRNKGNFPGRFSGRQFSNSRSEMNVSTLELGDSALYLCASSLTSLGTGGSTYPGPYGYTFGSGTRLTVV.

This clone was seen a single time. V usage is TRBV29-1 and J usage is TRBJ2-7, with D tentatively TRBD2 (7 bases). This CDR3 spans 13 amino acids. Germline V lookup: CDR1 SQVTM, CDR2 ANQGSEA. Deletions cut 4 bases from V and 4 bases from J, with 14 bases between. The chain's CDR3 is CSVGGGAVYEQYF. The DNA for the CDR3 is TGCAGCGTTGGGGGGGGCGCGGTATACGAGCAGTACTTC.